The 32 T cell receptor beta chains below come from one sample, sequenced in a study of blood T cell repertoires in COVID-19. The protocol was immunoSEQ multiplex PCR, while the TCRdb copy is restricted to in-frame clones and leaves out a portion. In the table there are approximately 61,000 clones, around 87% of which are singletons. Sequencing was carried out using peripheral blood. These receptors all stem from a human donor in a cohort sampled during active COVID-19.

The V call is TRBV7-2, the J call TRBJ1-2, with 9 nucleotides matching TRBD1. The CDR3 extends over 14 amino acids. Looked up from germline, CDR1 is SGHTA and CDR2 is FQGNSA. Trimming removed 5 bases from V and 8 bases from J; junction bases left unmatched: 9. The CDR3 DNA reads TGTGCCAGCAGCCCAGGGACAGGGCCGGGGGGCTACACCTTC. Translating it yields CASSPGTGPGGYTF.

The chain couples TRBV28 to TRBJ2-7; possible D gene TRBD2, 5 bases. V shed 7 bases and J shed 4 bases, with 17 bases lying between them. CDR1 and CDR2 (germline): MDHEN, SYDVKM. This CDR3 is built from 14 residues. CDR3 amino acids: CASKPDGGWYEQYF. CDR3 in DNA: TGTGCCAGCAAACCAGATGGAGGTTGGTACGAGCAGTACTTC.

V and J are TRBV9 and TRBJ1-6; perhaps TRBD1 as D (5 bases). This CDR3 is 15 amino acids long. Per the germline V gene, CDR1 is SGDLS and CDR2 is YYNGEE. Trimming took 2 bases from V and 6 from J, leaving 12 bases between them. CDR3 sequence reads: CASSVLAGRNSPLHF. The CDR3 bases are TGTGCCAGCAGCGTCCTTGCAGGGCGTAATTCACCCCTCCACTTT.

The J gene is TRBJ2-7, the V gene TRBV20-1; D uncertain. Germline-derived CDR1 and CDR2 are DFQATT and SNEGSKA (reference sequence). V was shortened by 6 bases and J by 1 base, with 4 bases between the two germline ends. The CDR3 sequence is 10 residues long. For the CDR3, the DNA is TGCAGTGCCCTGTCCTACGAGCAGTACTTC. Translating it yields CSALSYEQYF.

V gene TRBV2 combines with J gene TRBJ2-1, with TRBD2 matching 11 bases. Germline lookup yields CDR1 SNHLY and CDR2 FYNNEI. CDR3 length: 16 amino acids. V shed 3 bases and J 4 bases; nucleotides not matched to a gene: 5. The CDR3 here is CASSDPGTSGYNEQFF. The CDR3 DNA follows: TGTGCCAGCAGTGACCCCGGGACTAGCGGATACAATGAGCAGTTCTTC. The whole variable domain, remainder taken from reference TRBV2 and TRBJ2-1, is EPEVTQTPSHQVTQMGQEVILRCVPISNHLYFYWYRQILGQKVEFLVSFYNNEISEKSEIFDDQFSVERPDGSNFTLKIRSTKLEDSAMYFCASSDPGTSGYNEQFFGPGTRLTVL.

The rearrangement links TRBV5-8 to TRBJ2-3, with D possibly TRBD2 on 5 matching bases. Germline V CDR1 and CDR2: SGHTS, YDEGEE. This CDR3 contains 15 residues. V was trimmed by 1 base and J by 0 bases, leaving 9 bases between them. The CDR3 region is CASSLRGLSTDTQYF. The CDR3 DNA reads as TGTGCCAGCAGCTTGCGCGGACTTAGCACAGATACGCAGTATTTT.

The chain joins TRBV5-4 to TRBJ1-2, with 9 bases matching TRBD1. The CDR3 is 14 amino acids. Per the germline V gene, CDR1 is SGHNT and CDR2 is YYREEE (reference sequence). The V gene end was trimmed by 4 bases and the J gene end by 5 bases; junction bases not matched to a gene: 6. CDR3 nucleotide sequence: TGTGCCAGCAGCCTTACAGGGGGCACGTATGGCTACACCTTC. It encodes CASSLTGGTYGYTF.

The DNA of the CDR3 is TGTGCCAGCAGCCAGACAGGGACTGGGGCCAACGTCCTGACTTTC. Protein product: CASSQTGTGANVLTF. V is TRBV6-2 or TRBV6-3 and J is TRBJ2-6, with TRBD1 identical over 7 bases. V trimming: 6 bases; J trimming: 2 bases; junction bases outside the gene matches: 4. CDR3 length: 15 amino acids. Germline values: CDR1 MNHEY, CDR2 SVGEGT.

Here the CDR3 DNA reads TGTGCCAGCAGTTTTCTAGCGGGTAACACCGGGGAGCTGTTTTTT. It specifies CASSFLAGNTGELFF. This chain links TRBV28 with TRBJ2-2; 8 bases map to TRBD2. Germline assignment: CDR1 MDHEN and CDR2 SYDVKM. V shed 3 bases, J shed 2 bases, and the junction held 2 bases outside the gene matches. The CDR3 has 15 residues. Full variable domain (remainder filled in from reference TRBV28 and TRBJ2-2): DVKVTQSSRYLVKRTGEKVFLECVQDMDHENMFWYRQDPGLGLRLIYFSYDVKMKEKGDIPEGYSVSREKKERFSLILESASTNQTSMYLCASSFLAGNTGELFFGEGSRLTVL.

The V call is TRBV7-3, the J call TRBJ2-1; D possibly corresponds to TRBD2 (9 bases). Per germline, CDR1 SGHTA and CDR2 FQGTGA. V lost 5 bases to trimming and J lost 10 bases, with 21 bases between them. This CDR3 region has 15 residues. Here the CDR3 DNA reads TGTGCCAGCAGCCGACAGGGGACTAGCAGCGGAGAGCAGTTCTTC. Its translation: CASSRQGTSSGEQFF.

V usage is TRBV28 and J usage is TRBJ1-2; D is possibly TRBD1 (6 bases). V dropped 4 bases and J dropped 8 bases, with 11 bases sitting between them. The CDR3 spans 12 residues. Germline V gene data show CDR1 as MDHEN and CDR2 as SYDVKM. The CDR3, as DNA: TGTGCCAGCAGTTACAGGGCTCGAGGCTACACCTTC. Translated: CASSYRARGYTF.

This clone showed up just once. The chain recombines TRBV2 with TRBJ2-7; maybe TRBD2 (6 bases). V dropped 2 bases and J dropped 2 bases, with 13 bases sitting between them. CDR3 size: 15 residues. CDR1 and CDR2 (germline): SNHLY, FYNNEI. The CDR3 DNA sequence: TGTGCCAGCAGTGAAATCGGCGGGGTTGCCTACGAGCAGTACTTC. It codes for CASSEIGGVAYEQYF.

The V gene is TRBV7-9, the J gene TRBJ2-7; 9 positions agree with TRBD2. The junction had 7 bases not matched to a gene; V was cut back by 5 bases and J by 2 bases. From germline, CDR1 is SEHNR and CDR2 FQNEAQ (reference sequence). The CDR3 extends over 15 amino acids. The CDR3 protein is CASSLGTSSPYEQYF. In DNA, the CDR3 is TGTGCCAGCAGCCTAGGGACTAGCAGCCCCTACGAGCAGTACTTC.

The J gene is TRBJ2-7, the V gene TRBV4-1; 8 bases match TRBD1. The CDR3 sequence is 14 residues long. V trimming: 5 bases; J trimming: 3 bases; junction bases outside the gene matches: 6. The V gene's germline CDR1 is MGHRA and CDR2 YSYEKL. The CDR3 DNA reads TGCGCCAGCAGCAAAGGACAGGGAATCTACGAGCAGTACTTC. It yields the protein CASSKGQGIYEQYF.

The rearrangement uses TRBV11-3 and TRBJ2-5; TRBD2 agrees at 11 bases. Germline V gene sequence: CDR1 SGHNT, CDR2 YENEEA. Trimming cost V 3 bases and J 5 bases; bases outside gene matches: 5. The CDR3 runs 15 residues. The CDR3 region has the DNA TGTGCCAGCAGCTTGCTAGCGGGAGGTGGGGAGACCCAGTACTTC. This encodes CASSLLAGGGETQYF. Full variable domain (remainder filled in from reference TRBV11-3 and TRBJ2-5): EAGVVQSPRYKIIEKKQPVAFWCNPISGHNTLYWYLQNLGQGPELLIRYENEEAVDDSQLPKDRFSAERLKGVDSTLKIQPAELGDSAVYLCASSLLAGGGETQYFGPGTRLLVL.

The V and J genes are TRBV24-1 and TRBJ1-1; D possibly corresponds to TRBD1 (5 bases). This CDR3 comprises 13 residues. Germline V gene lookup returns CDR1 KGHDR and CDR2 SFDVKD. Trimming removed 2 bases at V and 5 bases at J, with 8 bases between. The CDR3 DNA reads TGTGCCACCAGTGATTCGGGGGTAACTGAAGCTTTCTTT. It encodes CATSDSGVTEAFF.

This chain connects TRBV19 to TRBJ1-1; D not resolved. The CDR3 is made up of 13 amino acids. The V gene's germline CDR1 is LNHDA and CDR2 SQIVND (reference sequence). Trimming pared 9 bases from V and 10 bases from J, leaving 21 bases between. The CDR3 sequence is CASRLSTGSGAFF. CDR3 in DNA: TGTGCCAGCCGACTCTCGACCGGCAGTGGAGCTTTCTTT.

This chain connects TRBV3-1 (or the pseudogene TRBV3-2) to TRBJ2-1; 13 positions match TRBD2. The CDR3 extends over 14 amino acids. CDR1 and CDR2 from the germline V gene are LGHDT and YNNKEL (reference sequence). V shed 0 bases and J 16 bases; nucleotides not matched to a gene: 6. The DNA for the CDR3 is TGTGCCAGCAGCCAAGATCAAGGACTAGCGGGAGTTTTCTTC. Translated, it gives CASSQDQGLAGVFF.

V and J are TRBV12-5 and TRBJ1-5; D might be TRBD1 (6 bases). Between the trimmed V and J ends, which lost 6 bases and 5 bases, there was a span of 14 bases. CDR1 and CDR2 from the germline V gene are LGHNT and FRNRAP. CDR3 length: 14 residues. CDR3 DNA: TGTGCTAGTGGCACAGACAGGTACTATCAGCCCCAGCATTTT. It translates to CASGTDRYYQPQHF.

This chain uses TRBV20-1 with TRBJ2-3; the D is unclear. Germline V CDR1 and CDR2: DFQATT, SNEGSKA (reference sequence). The germline V and J ends were trimmed by 5 bases and 2 bases, with 5 bases remaining between them. This CDR3 contains 11 residues. Written as DNA, the CDR3 is TGCAGTGCTTTAATCACAGATACGCAGTATTTT. It encodes CSALITDTQYF.

The chain is built from TRBV6-5 and TRBJ2-5; 9 bases agree with TRBD1. V trimming: 6 bases; J trimming: 4 bases; junction bases outside the gene matches: 6. The CDR3 sequence is 14 residues long. Germline V gene lookup returns CDR1 MNHEY and CDR2 SVGAGI. As DNA, the CDR3 is TGTGCCAGCAGACCGACAGGGGGTGTAGAGACCCAGTACTTC. As protein: CASRPTGGVETQYF.

The count of this clone is one. The chain employs TRBV5-1 and TRBJ2-5, with TRBD2 matching 11 bases. The germline gives CDR1 SGHRS, CDR2 YFSETQ. V was clipped by 4 bases and J by 2 bases; unmatched bases: 7. The CDR3 is made up of 16 amino acids. Here the CDR3 reads CASSIAGGPSQETQYF. In DNA, the CDR3 is TGCGCCAGCAGCATAGCGGGAGGGCCCTCTCAAGAGACCCAGTACTTC.

V usage is TRBV6-1 and J usage is TRBJ2-7; TRBD2 aligns across 7 bases. V lost 2 bases to trimming and J lost 5 bases; unmatched junction nucleotides: 9. This CDR3 is built from 15 residues. Germline lookup yields CDR1 MNHNS and CDR2 SASEGT. CDR3 sequence: CASSELMGGAHEQYF. CDR3 in DNA: TGTGCCAGCAGTGAACTAATGGGAGGGGCCCACGAGCAGTACTTC.

The genes are TRBV19 and TRBJ2-2; TRBD2 agrees at 9 bases. The CDR3 length is 13 residues. Germline lookup yields CDR1 LNHDA and CDR2 SQIVND (reference sequence). After removal of 8 bases from V and 8 bases from J, the junction contained 6 bases not matched to a gene. CDR3 protein: CASLAGAGGELFF. As DNA, the CDR3 is TGTGCCAGTTTAGCGGGAGCGGGTGGGGAGCTGTTTTTT. The full variable domain, rest sourced from reference TRBV19 and TRBJ2-2, is DGGITQSPKYLFRKEGQNVTLSCEQNLNHDAMYWYRQDPGQGLRLIYYSQIVNDFQKGDIAEGYSVSREKKESFPLTVTSAQKNPTAFYLCASLAGAGGELFFGEGSRLTVL.

The CDR3 region is CASSSTGGGLYEQYF. DNA of the CDR3: TGTGCCAGCAGCTCTACAGGGGGTGGGTTGTACGAGCAGTACTTC. The J gene is TRBJ2-7, the V gene TRBV7-9; TRBD1 aligns across 8 bases. The junction had 9 bases not matched to a gene; V was cut back by 4 bases and J by 4 bases. This CDR3 is built from 15 residues. CDR1 and CDR2 from the germline V gene are SEHNR and FQNEAQ (reference sequence).

This clone was counted once. The V call is TRBV20-1, the J call TRBJ2-5, with 9 bases that match TRBD1. The CDR3 length is 14 residues. Germline values: CDR1 DFQATT, CDR2 SNEGSKA (reference sequence). The V and J ends lost 3 bases and 7 bases, in that order; junction bases with no gene match: 9. In nucleotides, the CDR3 is TGCAGTGCTAGTCAGGGACAGGGTGAAGGGACCCAGTACTTC. Its translation: CSASQGQGEGTQYF.

This clone was observed once. The chain employs TRBV4-3 and TRBJ2-5; D gene uncertain. CDR1 LGHNA and CDR2 YSLEER come from the germline V gene. Trimming pared 1 base from V and 3 bases from J, leaving 9 bases between. There are 14 residues in the CDR3. The CDR3 reads CASSQGRAKETQYF. CDR3 bases: TGCGCCAGCAGCCAAGGTCGAGCGAAAGAGACCCAGTACTTC.

The rearrangement joins TRBV10-3 to TRBJ1-1; D not certain. Germline V gene data show CDR1 as ENHRY and CDR2 as SYGVKD. This CDR3 has 11 amino acids. V dropped 10 bases and J dropped 5 bases, with 11 bases sitting between them. CDR3 sequence (DNA): TGTGCCACTGGGAGGAGGACTGAAGCTTTCTTT. Translation gives CATGRRTEAFF.

V is TRBV3-1 (or the pseudogene TRBV3-2) and J is TRBJ2-5; 7 positions match TRBD1. This CDR3 is built from 15 residues. After removal of 3 bases from V and 4 bases from J, the junction contained 8 bases not matched to a gene. CDR1 is LGHDT and CDR2 is YNNKEL in the germline V gene (reference sequence). The CDR3 DNA follows: TGTGCCAGCAGCCAGACAGGGATGATAATAGAGACCCAGTACTTC. Its protein is CASSQTGMIIETQYF.

The gene calls are TRBV6-5 and TRBJ1-2, with D maybe TRBD1 (5 bases). The germline V gene has CDR1 MNHEY and CDR2 SVGAGI. This CDR3 spans 15 amino acids. The V end lost 0 bases, the J end lost 6 bases, and 14 bases lay between the germline ends. The CDR3, as DNA: TGTGCCAGCAGTTACTCGAGAAGGGGCGGAGATGGCTACACCTTC. Amino acids: CASSYSRRGGDGYTF.

The chain is built from TRBV28 and TRBJ2-5; D is unresolved. Between the trimmed V and J ends, which lost 6 bases and 9 bases, there was a span of 14 bases. Germline lookup yields CDR1 MDHEN and CDR2 SYDVKM. CDR3 size: 12 residues. CDR3 sequence (DNA): TGTGCCAGCAGCAGTCTCGTCCCCCCCCAGTACTTC. As protein: CASSSLVPPQYF.

This clone has just one count. CDR3: CASSQDSPLAAASTDTQYF. In DNA form, the CDR3 reads TGTGCCAGCAGCCAAGATTCCCCACTAGCGGCTGCTAGCACAGATACGCAGTATTTT. V usage is TRBV3-1 (or the pseudogene TRBV3-2) and J usage is TRBJ2-3; 8 nucleotides line up with TRBD2. The CDR3 has 19 residues. The ends lost 0 bases at V and 0 bases at J; junction bases unmatched: 11. CDR1 LGHDT and CDR2 YNNKEL come from the germline V gene (reference sequence).